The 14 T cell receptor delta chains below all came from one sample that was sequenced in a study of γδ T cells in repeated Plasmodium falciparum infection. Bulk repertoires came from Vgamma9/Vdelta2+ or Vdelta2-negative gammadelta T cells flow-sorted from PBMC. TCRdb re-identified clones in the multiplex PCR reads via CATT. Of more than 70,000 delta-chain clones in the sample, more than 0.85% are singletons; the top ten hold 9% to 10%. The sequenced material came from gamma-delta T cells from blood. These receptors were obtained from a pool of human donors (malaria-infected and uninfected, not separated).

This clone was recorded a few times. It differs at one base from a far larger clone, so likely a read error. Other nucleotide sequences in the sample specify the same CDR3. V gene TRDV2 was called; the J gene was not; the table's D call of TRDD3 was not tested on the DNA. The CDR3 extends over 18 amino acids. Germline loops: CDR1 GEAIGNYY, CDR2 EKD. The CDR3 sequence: CACDGLGDTGENTDKLIF. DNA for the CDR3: TGTGCCTGTGACGGACTGGGGGATACAGGGGAAAACACCGATAAACTCATTTTT.

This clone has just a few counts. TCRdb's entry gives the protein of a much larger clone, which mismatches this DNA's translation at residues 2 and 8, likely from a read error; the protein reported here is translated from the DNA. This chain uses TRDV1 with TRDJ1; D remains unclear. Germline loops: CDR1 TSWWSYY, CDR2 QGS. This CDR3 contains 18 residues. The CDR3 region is CSLGNWPYHPLNTDKLIF. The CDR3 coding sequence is TGTTCTCTTGGGAATTGGCCTTACCACCCCCTTAACACCGATAAACTCATCTTT.

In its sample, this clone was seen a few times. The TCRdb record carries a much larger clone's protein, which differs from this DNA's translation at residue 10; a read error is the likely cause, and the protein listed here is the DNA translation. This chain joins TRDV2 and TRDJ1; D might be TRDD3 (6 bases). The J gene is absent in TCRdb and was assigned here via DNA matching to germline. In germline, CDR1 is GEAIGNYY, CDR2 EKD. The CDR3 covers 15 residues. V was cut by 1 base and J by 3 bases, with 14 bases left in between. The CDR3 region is CACDTGGDHADKLIF. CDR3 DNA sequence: TGTGCCTGTGACACGGGGGGAGACCACGCCGATAAACTCATCTTT.

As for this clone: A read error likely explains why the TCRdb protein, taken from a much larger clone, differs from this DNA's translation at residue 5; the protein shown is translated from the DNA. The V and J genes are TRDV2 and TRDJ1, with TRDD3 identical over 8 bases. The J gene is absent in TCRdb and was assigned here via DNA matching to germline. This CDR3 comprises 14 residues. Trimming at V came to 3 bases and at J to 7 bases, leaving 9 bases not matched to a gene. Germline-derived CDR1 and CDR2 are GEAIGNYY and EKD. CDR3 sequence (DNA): TGTGCCTGTGACGCCGGCTGGGGGAGGGGTAAACTCATCTTT. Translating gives CACDAGWGRGKLIF.

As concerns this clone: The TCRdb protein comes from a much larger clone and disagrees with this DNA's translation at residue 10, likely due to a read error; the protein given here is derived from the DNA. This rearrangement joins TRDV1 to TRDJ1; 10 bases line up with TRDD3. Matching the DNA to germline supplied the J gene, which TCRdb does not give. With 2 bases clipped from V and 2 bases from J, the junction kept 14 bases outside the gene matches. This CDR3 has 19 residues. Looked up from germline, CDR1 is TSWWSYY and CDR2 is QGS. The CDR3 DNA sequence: TGTGCTCTTGGGGAATCTTTCAACCGCGCACTGGGGGATACCGATAAACTCATCTTT. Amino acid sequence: CALGESFNRALGDTDKLIF.

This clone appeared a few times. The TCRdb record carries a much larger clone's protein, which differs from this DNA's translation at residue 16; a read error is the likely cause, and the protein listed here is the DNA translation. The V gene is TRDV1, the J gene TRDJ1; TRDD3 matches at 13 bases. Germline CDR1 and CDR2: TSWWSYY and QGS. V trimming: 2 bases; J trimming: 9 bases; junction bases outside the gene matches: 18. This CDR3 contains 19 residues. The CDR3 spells CALGEGAKTRTGGYDELIF. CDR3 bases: TGTGCTCTTGGGGAAGGGGCTAAAACCCGTACTGGGGGATACGACGAACTCATCTTT.

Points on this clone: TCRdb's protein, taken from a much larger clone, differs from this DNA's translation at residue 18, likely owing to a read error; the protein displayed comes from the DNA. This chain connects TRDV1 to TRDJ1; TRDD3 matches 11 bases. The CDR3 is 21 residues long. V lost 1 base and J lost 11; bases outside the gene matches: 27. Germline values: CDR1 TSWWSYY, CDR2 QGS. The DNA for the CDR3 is TGTGCTCTTGGGGAACGGTCTCGAGGGCTACCTTCTGGGGGATACACCGATGAGCTCATCTTT. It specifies CALGERSRGLPSGGYTDELIF.

The CDR3 reads CAYDELRSYGGFPHWGILEYTDKLIF. CDR3 coding DNA: TGTGCTTATGACGAACTACGCAGTTATGGTGGGTTCCCCCACTGGGGGATATTGGAGTACACCGATAAACTCATCTTT. The V call is TRDV1, the J call TRDJ1; TRDD3 agrees at 11 bases. Germline CDR1 and CDR2: TSWWSYY and QGS. With 11 bases clipped from V and 0 bases from J, the junction kept 41 bases outside the gene matches. CDR3 size: 26 residues.

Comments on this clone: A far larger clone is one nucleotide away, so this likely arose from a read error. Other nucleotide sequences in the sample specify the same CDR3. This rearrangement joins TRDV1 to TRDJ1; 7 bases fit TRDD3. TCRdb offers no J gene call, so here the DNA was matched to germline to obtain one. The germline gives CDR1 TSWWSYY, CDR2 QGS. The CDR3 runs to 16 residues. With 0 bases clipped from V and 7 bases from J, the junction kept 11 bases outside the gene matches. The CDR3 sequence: CALGELGCPGDGKLIF. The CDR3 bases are TGTGCTCTTGGGGAACTGGGGTGCCCGGGGGATGGTAAACTCATCTTT.

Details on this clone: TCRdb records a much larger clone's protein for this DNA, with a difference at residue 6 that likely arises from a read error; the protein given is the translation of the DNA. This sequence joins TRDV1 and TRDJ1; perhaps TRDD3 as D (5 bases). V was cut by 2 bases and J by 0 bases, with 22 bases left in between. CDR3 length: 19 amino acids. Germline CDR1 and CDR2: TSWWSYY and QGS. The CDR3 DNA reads TGTGCTCTTGGGGAAGCGTGGGGTCCCTCAGGGAAGTACACCGATAAACTCATCTTT. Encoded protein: CALGEAWGPSGKYTDKLIF.

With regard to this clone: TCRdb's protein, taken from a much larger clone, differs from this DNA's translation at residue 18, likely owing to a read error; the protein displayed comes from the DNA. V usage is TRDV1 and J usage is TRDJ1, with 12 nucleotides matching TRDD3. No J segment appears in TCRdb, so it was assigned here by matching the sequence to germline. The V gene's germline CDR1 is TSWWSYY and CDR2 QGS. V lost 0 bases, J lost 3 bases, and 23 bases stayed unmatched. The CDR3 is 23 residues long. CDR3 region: CALGELRHSFPYWGILHADKLIF. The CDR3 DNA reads TGTGCTCTTGGGGAACTGCGGCATTCCTTTCCTTACTGGGGGATACTTCACGCCGATAAACTCATCTTT.

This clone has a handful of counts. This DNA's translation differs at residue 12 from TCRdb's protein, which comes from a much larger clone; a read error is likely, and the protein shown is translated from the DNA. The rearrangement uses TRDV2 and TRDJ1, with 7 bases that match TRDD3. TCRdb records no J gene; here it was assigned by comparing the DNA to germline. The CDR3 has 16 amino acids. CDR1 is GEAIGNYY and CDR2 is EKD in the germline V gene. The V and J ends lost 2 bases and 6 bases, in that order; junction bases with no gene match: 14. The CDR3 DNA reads TGTGCCTGTGACAAGACTGGGGCCGACGGGGCCAATAAACTCATCTTT. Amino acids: CACDKTGADGANKLIF.

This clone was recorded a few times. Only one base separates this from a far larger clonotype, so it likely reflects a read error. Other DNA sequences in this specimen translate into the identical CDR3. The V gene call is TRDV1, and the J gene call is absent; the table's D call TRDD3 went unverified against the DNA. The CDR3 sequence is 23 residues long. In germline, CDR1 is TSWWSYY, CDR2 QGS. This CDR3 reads CALGELVFRRRDPVPSHTDKLIF. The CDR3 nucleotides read TGTGCTCTTGGGGAACTAGTTTTCCGAAGACGAGACCCCGTTCCATCACACACCGATAAACTCATCTTC.

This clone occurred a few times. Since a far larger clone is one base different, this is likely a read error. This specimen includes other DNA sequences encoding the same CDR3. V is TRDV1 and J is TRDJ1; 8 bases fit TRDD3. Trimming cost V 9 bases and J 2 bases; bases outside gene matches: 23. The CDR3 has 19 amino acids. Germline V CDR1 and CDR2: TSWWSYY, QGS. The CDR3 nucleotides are TGTGCTCTAGGGAAAAATCCGGGGGATAAAATGGGAAGAACCGATAAACTCATCTTT. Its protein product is CALGKNPGDKMGRTDKLIF.